Below, 27 T cell receptor beta chains from the same sample are listed, as sequenced in a study of T cells in Graves' hyperthyroidism and ophthalmopathy. Regions amplified from RNA transcripts were the TCR beta CDR3 regions. A first-round RT-PCR of the TCR CDR3 used the HTBI primer set. TCRdb re-derived calls from the multiplex PCR reads in MiXCR, one entry per CDR3 protein. The table has hundreds of thousands of distinct CDR3 sequences, approximately 15% seen once. The sample was blood. Every receptor here comes from a woman in her 30s with Graves' hyperthyroidism that later progressed to Graves' ophthalmopathy.

This clonotype was seen more than once but under ten times. The chain has TRBV24-1 and TRBJ1-5; D might be TRBD1 (5 bases). CDR1 and CDR2 from the germline V gene are KGHDR and SFDVKD. The CDR3 has 13 amino acids. V shed 5 bases and J shed 7 bases, with 11 bases lying between them. CDR3 protein: CATSGGESQPQHF. The CDR3, as DNA: TGTGCCACCAGTGGAGGGGAGTCGCAGCCCCAGCATTTT.

This chain uses TRBV20-1 with TRBJ2-2; D call uncertain. The CDR3 length is 16 residues. The V end was cut by 7 bases, the J end by 0 bases, with 18 bases between. Germline V CDR1 and CDR2: DFQATT, SNEGSKA (reference sequence). The CDR3 region is CSVEGRTAANTGELFF. The CDR3 coding sequence is TGCAGTGTTGAAGGTCGAACCGCCGCGAACACCGGGGAGCTGTTTTTT.

The sample holds a few counts of this clonotype. J is TRBJ2-7 and V is TRBV7-3; D could derive from TRBD1 or TRBD2 (6 bases each). Trimming took off 2 bases at V and 2 bases at J, with 13 bases between the two ends. The CDR3 loop spans 15 amino acids. Germline CDR1 is SGHTA and CDR2 is FQGTGA. CDR3 sequence reads: CASSLGGTTAYEQYF. The CDR3 DNA sequence: TGTGCCAGCAGCTTAGGGGGGACAACCGCCTACGAGCAGTACTTC.

This clonotype occurred many times. The chain is built from TRBV30 and TRBJ1-3; D is perhaps TRBD1 (6 bases). The CDR3 spans 14 residues. CDR1 is GTSNPN, CDR2 SVGIG, per germline (reference sequence). The germline V and J ends were trimmed by 4 bases and 2 bases, with 12 bases remaining between them. In DNA form, the CDR3 reads TGTGCCTGGACACAGGGCAACCCTGGAAACACCATATATTTT. Amino acids: CAWTQGNPGNTIYF. Complete variable domain (other parts from reference TRBV30 and TRBJ1-3): SQTIHQWPATLVQPVGSPLSLECTVEGTSNPNLYWYRQAAGRGLQLLFYSVGIGQISSEVPQNLSASRPQDRQFILSSKKLLLSDSGFYLCAWTQGNPGNTIYFGEGSWLTVV.

This clonotype was observed at least ten times. The V call is TRBV6-2 or TRBV6-3, the J call TRBJ2-7; 7 nucleotides align to TRBD2. V dropped 8 bases and J dropped 4; count of bases not matched to a gene: 11. Germline CDR1 reads MNHEY; CDR2 reads SVGEGT. The CDR3 is 14 residues long. The CDR3 DNA is TGTGCCAGCGGCGAGCGGGAATGGAAGTACGAGCAGTACTTC. Residues: CASGEREWKYEQYF.

This clonotype has a handful of counts. The chain uses TRBV7-9 and TRBJ2-2; 12 positions match TRBD1. Trimming at V came to 8 bases and at J to 0 bases, leaving 16 bases not matched to a gene. The CDR3 length is 20 residues. Germline V lookup: CDR1 SEHNR, CDR2 FQNEAQ (reference sequence). CDR3 nucleotide sequence: TGTGCCAGCGAAGGAGGGACAGGGGGCCCGCGGGCCCCGAACACCGGGGAGCTGTTTTTT. Amino acids: CASEGGTGGPRAPNTGELFF.

Ten or more counts support this clonotype. The CDR3 loop reads CSVTGSSGANVLTF. The CDR3 DNA reads TGCAGCGTGACAGGTAGCTCTGGGGCCAACGTCCTGACTTTC. The V and J genes are TRBV29-1 and TRBJ2-6, with D maybe TRBD1 (6 bases). The CDR3 loop spans 14 amino acids. Germline V gene sequence: CDR1 SQVTM, CDR2 ANQGSEA. The V gene lost 6 bases and the J gene lost 0 bases, with 9 bases spanning the gap.

The V call is TRBV29-1, the J call TRBJ2-1; 15 nucleotides line up with TRBD2. The J call could be wrong; TRBJ2-7 is a better fit for the DNA end. The CDR3 consists of 19 residues. Germline lookup yields CDR1 SQVTM and CDR2 ANQGSEA. CDR3 bases: TGCAGCGTCTCGTCCGGGGGGACTAGCGGGAGGTATACCTACAATGAGCAGTACTTC. This codes for CSVSSGGTSGRYTYNEQYF.

In its sample, this clonotype was seen many times. The rearrangement links TRBV7-2 to TRBJ2-7; possibly TRBD1 or TRBD2 for D (5 bases each). From germline, CDR1 is SGHTA and CDR2 FQGNSA. Trimming cost V 4 bases and J 0 bases, with 10 bases left between them. CDR3 length: 14 residues. The CDR3 spells CASSSPGSSYEQYF. As DNA, the CDR3 is TGTGCCAGCAGCTCCCCAGGGAGCTCCTACGAGCAGTACTTC. Together with reference TRBV7-2 and TRBJ2-7, the CDR3 gives the full variable domain: GAGVSQSPSNKVTEKGKDVELRCDPISGHTALYWYRQSLGQGLEFLIYFQGNSAPDKSGLPSDRFSAERTGGSVSTLTIQRTQQEDSAVYLCASSSPGSSYEQYFGPGTRLTVT.

This clonotype was seen repeatedly, ten times or more. V and J are TRBV7-2 and TRBJ2-1; D is uncertain. Germline CDR1 and CDR2: SGHTA and FQGNSA. V was pared by 7 bases and J by 0 bases, with 16 bases between. This CDR3 is built from 16 residues. CDR3 in DNA: TGTGCCAGCATCGTAGATCCGAGGAGCTCCTACAATGAGCAGTTCTTC. Amino acids: CASIVDPRSSYNEQFF.

This clonotype has ten or more counts. This sequence joins TRBV12-3 or TRBV12-4 and TRBJ2-2; D remains unclear. V dropped 3 bases and J dropped 1 base, with 6 bases sitting between them. This CDR3 is built from 14 residues. The CDR3 nucleotides read TGTGCCAGCAGTTTTCAGTGGAACACCGGGGAGCTGTTTTTT. Amino acid sequence: CASSFQWNTGELFF.

This clonotype was detected ten times or more. The rearrangement joins TRBV7-2 to TRBJ2-5, with D unresolved. With 2 bases removed from V and 2 bases from J, the gap between germline ends came to 12 bases. Germline-derived CDR1 and CDR2 are SGHTA and FQGNSA. The CDR3 runs to 15 residues. In nucleotides, the CDR3 is TGTGCCAGCAGCTTAAGGTCCGGGCCACAAGAGACCCAGTACTTC. This translates into CASSLRSGPQETQYF.

Here the CDR3 reads CASSLAKVSGGYTF. In nucleotides, the CDR3 is TGCGCCAGCAGCTTGGCAAAGGTTTCAGGCGGCTACACCTTC. V is TRBV5-1 and J is TRBJ1-2; D is undetermined. Germline assignment: CDR1 SGHRS and CDR2 YFSETQ. The CDR3 totals 14 residues. V shed 0 bases and J shed 8 bases, with 14 bases lying between them.

This clonotype was detected many times. The chain employs TRBV5-1 and TRBJ2-1, with 7 bases lining up with TRBD2. The V gene end was trimmed by 0 bases and the J gene end by 8 bases; junction bases not matched to a gene: 8. The germline CDR1 and CDR2 sequences are SGHRS and YFSETQ. This CDR3 spans 15 amino acids. The CDR3 nucleotides are TGCGCCAGCAGCTTGGGGGGGGAGGGGACGGATGAGCAGTTCTTC. Residues: CASSLGGEGTDEQFF.

This chain connects TRBV5-6 to TRBJ1-1; 7 positions match TRBD1. Germline V gene data show CDR1 as SGHDT and CDR2 as YYEEEE. V lost 0 bases to trimming and J lost 7 bases; unmatched junction nucleotides: 9. This CDR3 region has 15 residues. The CDR3 nucleotides are TGTGCCAGCAGCTTGGCTTTCAGGGGGAAGGGTGAAGCTTTCTTT. Translated: CASSLAFRGKGEAFF.

The V and J genes are TRBV11-3 and TRBJ2-6; 7 positions match TRBD1. CDR1 is SGHNT and CDR2 is YENEEA in the germline V gene. Trimming at V came to 6 bases and at J to 0 bases, leaving 11 bases not matched to a gene. The CDR3 has 18 amino acids. Written as DNA, the CDR3 is TGTGCCAGCAGACTGACAGGGTTTGATGTCTCTGGGGCCAACGTCCTGACTTTC. Protein product: CASRLTGFDVSGANVLTF.

This clonotype was observed many times. The chain couples TRBV30 to TRBJ2-7; no clear D gene. Germline V gene sequence: CDR1 GTSNPN, CDR2 SVGIG (reference sequence). The V end lost 3 bases, the J end lost 0 bases, and 18 bases lay between the germline ends. This CDR3 has 16 amino acids. The CDR3 loop is CAWSQRRHSSSYEQYF. The CDR3 region has the DNA TGTGCCTGGAGCCAACGCCGACATTCTAGCTCCTACGAGCAGTACTTC.

This clonotype was detected ten times or more. V gene TRBV12-3 or TRBV12-4 combines with J gene TRBJ1-1; no clear D gene. Trimming removed 2 bases at V and 5 bases at J, with 15 bases between. The CDR3 is 15 amino acids. The CDR3 nucleotides read TGTGCCAGCAGTTTAAAGGGCCGCAGGAGGACTGAAGCTTTCTTT. It encodes CASSLKGRRRTEAFF.

The sample holds many counts of this clonotype. The rearrangement links TRBV30 to TRBJ1-1; 8 bases fit TRBD1. The CDR3 has 16 residues. Germline CDR1 reads GTSNPN; CDR2 reads SVGIG (reference sequence). J gave up 1 base and V 3 bases, and 10 bases lay outside the gene matches. CDR3 in amino acids: CAWSSGTGLPNTEAFF. The CDR3 DNA is TGTGCCTGGAGCTCCGGGACAGGTCTCCCGAACACTGAAGCTTTCTTT.

This clonotype was seen many times. The V call is TRBV12-3 or TRBV12-4, the J call TRBJ1-5; the D is unclear. The CDR3 is 13 amino acids. Trimming left V 3 bases short and J 4 bases short, with 7 bases between. The CDR3 DNA is TGTGCCAGCAGTTTGATAGGGAATCAGCCCCAGCATTTT. It yields the protein CASSLIGNQPQHF.

As to this clonotype: A clone one base away is much larger, so this may be a read error. J is TRBJ2-7 and V is TRBV28, with TRBD2 matching over 9 bases. The germline V gene encodes CDR1 MDHEN and CDR2 SYDVKM. This CDR3 spans 15 amino acids. In DNA form, the CDR3 reads TGTGCCAACAGTTTTGGACTAGCGAGCACCTACGAGCAGTACTTC. Its protein is CANSFGLASTYEQYF.

This clonotype was picked up many times. The rearrangement uses TRBV2 and TRBJ1-3; D uncertain. Trimming shortened V by 6 bases and J by 2 bases, and 11 bases separated the two germline ends. The CDR3 spans 14 residues. Germline V gives CDR1 SNHLY, CDR2 FYNNEI. CDR3 in amino acids: CASRDFVPGNTIYF. The CDR3 coding sequence is TGTGCCAGCAGGGACTTTGTACCTGGAAACACCATATATTTT.

At least ten counts were recorded for this clonotype. This chain connects TRBV27 to TRBJ2-3, with a possible D match to TRBD1 (5 bases). V lost 2 bases, J lost 3 bases, and 12 bases lay in between. This CDR3 has 15 residues. CDR1 and CDR2 (germline): MNHEY, SMNVEV (reference sequence). This CDR3 is CASSLQGYRTDTQYF. In nucleotides, the CDR3 is TGTGCCAGCAGTTTACAGGGTTATCGGACAGATACGCAGTATTTT.

This clonotype was picked up a small number of times. The junction departs from the called germline gene at one end, perhaps through a read error. This sequence joins TRBV3-1 and TRBJ1-4, with D possibly being TRBD1 (5 bases). The CDR3 is made up of 14 amino acids. CDR1 is LGHDT and CDR2 is YNNKEL in the germline V gene (reference sequence). The DNA of the CDR3 is TGTGCCGGCAGCCAGGGACGGGTTAATGAAAAACTGTTTTTT. Translating gives CAGSQGRVNEKLFF.

This clonotype was detected a few times. The chain combines TRBV9 with TRBJ2-1, with 12 bases identical to TRBD2. CDR1 and CDR2 from the germline V gene are SGDLS and YYNGEE. The J segment lost 8 bases and the V segment lost 0 bases, leaving 6 bases of the junction unmatched. CDR3 size: 16 residues. CDR3 amino acids: CASSVGPSGGGHEQFF. The CDR3 region has the DNA TGTGCCAGCAGCGTAGGTCCTAGCGGGGGGGGCCATGAGCAGTTCTTC.

This clonotype came up many times. The chain combines TRBV2 with TRBJ2-7; tentative D call: TRBD2 (5 bases). Trimming removed 3 bases from V and 9 bases from J, with 9 bases in between. Germline V CDR1 and CDR2: SNHLY, FYNNEI. CDR3 size: 11 residues. The CDR3 region is CASSDLAGQYF. CDR3 DNA sequence: TGTGCCAGCAGTGATCTAGCCGGGCAGTACTTC.

This sequence joins TRBV5-6 and TRBJ2-2; D is unresolved. The CDR3 is 12 amino acids. Trimming removed 3 bases at V and 8 bases at J, with 8 bases between. Germline values: CDR1 SGHDT, CDR2 YYEEEE. CDR3 sequence (DNA): TGTGCCAGCAGCTCACTACCTGGGGAGCTGTTTTTT. It specifies CASSSLPGELFF.